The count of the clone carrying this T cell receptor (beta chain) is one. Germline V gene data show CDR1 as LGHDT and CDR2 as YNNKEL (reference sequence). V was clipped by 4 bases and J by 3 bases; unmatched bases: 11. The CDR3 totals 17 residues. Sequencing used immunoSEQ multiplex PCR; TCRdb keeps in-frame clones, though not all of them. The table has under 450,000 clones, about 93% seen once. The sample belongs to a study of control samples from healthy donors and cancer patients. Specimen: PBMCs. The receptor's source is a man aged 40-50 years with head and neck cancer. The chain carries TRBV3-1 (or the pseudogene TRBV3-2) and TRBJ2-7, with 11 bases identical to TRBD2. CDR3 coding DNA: TGTGCCAGCAGCCCAAGGGACACTAGCGGGAGACACTACGAGCAGTACTTC. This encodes CASSPRDTSGRHYEQYF.